In this sample, the clone carrying this TCR beta chain turned up a few times. The data belong to a study of T-cell reconstitution after alpha-beta-depleted transplantation in children. Construction of the TCRbeta library involved unique molecular identifiers. TCRdb itself ran the PCR reads through MiXCR, one entry per CDR3 protein. The sample includes about 360,000 distinct CDR3 sequences, roughly 13% seen only once; the top ten take 4% to 5.5%. Trimming stripped 4 bases from V and 2 bases from J, with 15 bases between. This CDR3 has 15 residues. The germline CDR1 and CDR2 sequences are SGHDN and FVKESK.

The gene calls are TRBV14 and TRBJ2-7, with D possibly being TRBD1 (5 bases). The source was PBMCs, collected from the stem cell graft. This clonotype was obtained from a human donor who donated a stem cell graft to a child with Fanconi anemia. CDR3 sequence reads: CASSLLSTAAYEQYF. CDR3 nucleotides: TGTGCCAGCAGCCTCCTATCGACAGCCGCCTACGAGCAGTACTTC.